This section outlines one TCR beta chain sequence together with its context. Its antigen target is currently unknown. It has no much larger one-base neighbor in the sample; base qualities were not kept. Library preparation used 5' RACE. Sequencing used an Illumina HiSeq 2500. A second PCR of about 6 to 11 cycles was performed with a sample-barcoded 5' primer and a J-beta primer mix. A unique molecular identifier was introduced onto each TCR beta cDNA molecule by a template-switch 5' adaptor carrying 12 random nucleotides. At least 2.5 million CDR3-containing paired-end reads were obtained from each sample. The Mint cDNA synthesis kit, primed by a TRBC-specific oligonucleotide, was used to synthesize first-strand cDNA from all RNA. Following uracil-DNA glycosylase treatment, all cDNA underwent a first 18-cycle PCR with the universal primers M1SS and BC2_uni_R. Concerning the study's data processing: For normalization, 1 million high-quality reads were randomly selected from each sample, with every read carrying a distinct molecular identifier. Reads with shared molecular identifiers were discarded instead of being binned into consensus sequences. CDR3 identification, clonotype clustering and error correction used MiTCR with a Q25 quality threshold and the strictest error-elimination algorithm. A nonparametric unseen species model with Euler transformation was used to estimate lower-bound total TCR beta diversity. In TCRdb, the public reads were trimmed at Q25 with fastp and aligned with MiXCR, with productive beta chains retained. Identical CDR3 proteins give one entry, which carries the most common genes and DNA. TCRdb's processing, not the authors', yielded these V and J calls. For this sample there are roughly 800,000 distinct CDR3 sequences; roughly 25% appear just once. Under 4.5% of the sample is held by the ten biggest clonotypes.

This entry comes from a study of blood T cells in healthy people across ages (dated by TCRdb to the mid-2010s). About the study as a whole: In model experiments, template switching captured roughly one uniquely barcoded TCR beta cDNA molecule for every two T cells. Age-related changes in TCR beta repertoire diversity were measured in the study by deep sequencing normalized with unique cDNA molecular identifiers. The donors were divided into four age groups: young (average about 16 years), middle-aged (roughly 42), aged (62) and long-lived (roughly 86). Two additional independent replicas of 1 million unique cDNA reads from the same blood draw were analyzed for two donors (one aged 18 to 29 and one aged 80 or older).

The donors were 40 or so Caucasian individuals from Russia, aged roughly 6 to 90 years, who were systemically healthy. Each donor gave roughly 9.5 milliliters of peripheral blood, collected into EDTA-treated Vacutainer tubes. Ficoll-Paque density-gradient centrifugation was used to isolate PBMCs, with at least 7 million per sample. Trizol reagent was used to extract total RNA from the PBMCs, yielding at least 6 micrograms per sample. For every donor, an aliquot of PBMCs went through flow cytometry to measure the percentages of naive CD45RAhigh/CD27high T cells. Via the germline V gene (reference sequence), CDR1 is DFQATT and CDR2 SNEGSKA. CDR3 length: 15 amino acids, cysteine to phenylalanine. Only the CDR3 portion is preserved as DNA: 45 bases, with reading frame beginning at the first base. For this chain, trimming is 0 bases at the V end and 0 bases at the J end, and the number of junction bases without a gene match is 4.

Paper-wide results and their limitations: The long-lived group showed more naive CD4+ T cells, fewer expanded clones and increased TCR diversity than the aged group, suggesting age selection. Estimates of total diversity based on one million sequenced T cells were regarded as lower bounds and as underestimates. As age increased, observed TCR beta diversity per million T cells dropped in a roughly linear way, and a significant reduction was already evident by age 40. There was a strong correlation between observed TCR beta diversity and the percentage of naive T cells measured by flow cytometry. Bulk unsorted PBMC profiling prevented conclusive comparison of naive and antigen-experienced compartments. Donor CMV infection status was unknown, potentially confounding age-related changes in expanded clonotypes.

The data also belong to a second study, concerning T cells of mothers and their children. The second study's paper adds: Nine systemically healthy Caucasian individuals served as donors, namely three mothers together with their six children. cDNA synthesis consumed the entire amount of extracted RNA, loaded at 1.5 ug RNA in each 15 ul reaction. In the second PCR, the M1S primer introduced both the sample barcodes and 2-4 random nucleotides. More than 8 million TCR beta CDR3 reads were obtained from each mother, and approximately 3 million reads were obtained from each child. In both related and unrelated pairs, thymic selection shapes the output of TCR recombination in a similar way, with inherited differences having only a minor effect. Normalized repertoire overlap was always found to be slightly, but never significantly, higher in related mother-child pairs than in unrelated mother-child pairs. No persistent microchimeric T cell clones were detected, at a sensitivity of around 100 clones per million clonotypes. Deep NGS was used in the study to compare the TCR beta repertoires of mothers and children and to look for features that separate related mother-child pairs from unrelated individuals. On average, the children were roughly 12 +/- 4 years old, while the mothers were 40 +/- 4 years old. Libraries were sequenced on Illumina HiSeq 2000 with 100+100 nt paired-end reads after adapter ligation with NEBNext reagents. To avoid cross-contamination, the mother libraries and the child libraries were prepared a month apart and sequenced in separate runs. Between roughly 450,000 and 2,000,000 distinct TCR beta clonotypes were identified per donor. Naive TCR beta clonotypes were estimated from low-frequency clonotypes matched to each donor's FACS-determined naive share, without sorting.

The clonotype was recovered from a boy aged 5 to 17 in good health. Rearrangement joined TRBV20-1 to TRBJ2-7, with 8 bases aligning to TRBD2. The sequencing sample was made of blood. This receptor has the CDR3 CSARDPSGGSYEQYF. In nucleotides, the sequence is TGCAGTGCTAGAGATCCGAGCGGGGGCTCCTACGAGCAGTACTTC.